The rows below give T cell receptor beta chains drawn from one sample of a study of regulatory T cells in long-lasting Graves disease. TCRdb ran MiXCR on the multiplex PCR reads and lists one entry per CDR3 protein. The sample lists hundreds of thousands of distinct CDR3 sequences; roughly 15% were seen once. These data also formed part of another study, on T cells in Graves' hyperthyroidism and ophthalmopathy.

Sample: peripheral blood mononuclear cells (PBMCs), taken at new diagnosis, from a patient treated with antithyroid drugs. The receptors come from a man aged 18 to 29 with Graves disease. The CDR3 runs from the conserved cysteine through the conserved F or W. A D gene is named only where the DNA matches it firmly. Part of the rows lack a size; the others show once, few, many or a class for expanded clones.

size	V	J	D	DNA	CDR3
many	TRBV9	TRBJ2-1	.	TGTGCCAGCAGCGTAGAGGCTAGCAGATACTACAATGAGCAGTTCTTC	CASSVEASRYYNEQFF
many	TRBV6-5	TRBJ1-1	TRBD1	TGTGCCAGCAGTTACGGGTCAGGGGGCCTGAACACTGAAGCTTTCTTT	CASSYGSGGLNTEAFF
many	TRBV24-1	TRBJ1-1	.	TGTGCCACCAGTGATTCGCAGGGGAAGGCTTTCTTT	CATSDSQGKAFF
many	TRBV6-1	TRBJ1-5	TRBD1	TGTGCCAGCAGTGAGGGACAGGGGAATCAGCCCCAGCATTTT	CASSEGQGNQPQHF
many	TRBV5-8	TRBJ2-3	.	TGTGCCAGCAGCTTGTACGAAGATACGCAGTATTTT	CASSLYEDTQYF
many	TRBV7-8	TRBJ2-3	TRBD2	TGTGCCAGCAGCTTATCCGCCTATAGGATAGCGGGAGGAGTGGGAGATACGCAGTATTTT	CASSLSAYRIAGGVGDTQYF
few	TRBV28	TRBJ1-2	.	TGTGCCAGCAGGCAACGCCCACTTTCTAACTATGGCTACACCTTC	CASRQRPLSNYGYTF
many	TRBV28	TRBJ2-5	TRBD1	TGTGCCAGCAGTTTGTGGGACAGCCAAGAGACCCAGTACTTC	CASSLWDSQETQYF
many	TRBV10-2	TRBJ2-7	TRBD2	TGCGCCAGCACCGGGACTAGCGGGAGTCCGACGGCTGAGTCCCACGAGCAGTACTTC	CASTGTSGSPTAESHEQYF
many	TRBV28	TRBJ2-1	.	TGTGCCAGCAGCCGGAACAATGAGCAGTTCTTC	CASSRNNEQFF
.	TRBV11-2	TRBJ2-5	TRBD1	TGTGCCAGCAGCATTCCGACAGGGGGGCAAGAGACCCAGTACTTC	CASSIPTGGQETQYF
many	TRBV20-1	TRBJ2-1	.	TGCAGTGGGCAGTCGTCCAATGAGCAGTTCTTC	CSGQSSNEQFF
many	TRBV30	TRBJ2-2	TRBD2	TGTGCCCTTCAGACTAGCGCGCCGAACACCGGGGAGCTGTTTTTT	CALQTSAPNTGELFF
.	TRBV27	TRBJ2-7	.	TGTGCCAGCAGTCGAGTGGGAGTTCTCTCCTACGAGCAGTACTTC	CASSRVGVLSYEQYF
.	TRBV6-1	TRBJ1-5	.	TGTGCCAGCAAAGGATCCCTCGATCAGCCCCAGCATTTT	CASKGSLDQPQHF
.	TRBV6-2/TRBV6-3	TRBJ1-2	TRBD1	TGTGCCAGCACCGACAAGGGACAGGGGAACGATGGCTACACCTTC	CASTDKGQGNDGYTF
.	TRBV6-1	TRBJ2-7	TRBD1	TGTGCCAGCAGTATTAGGGTCGGGACAGACGAGCAGTACTTC	CASSIRVGTDEQYF
many	TRBV2	TRBJ1-4	.	TGTGCCAGCAGAGCAGACATTCCCAATGAAAAACTGTTTTTT	CASRADIPNEKLFF
.	TRBV5-1	TRBJ2-3	TRBD1	TGCGCCAGCAGCAAAGGATCAGGGGGCTGGGGCACAGATACGCAGTATTTT	CASSKGSGGWGTDTQYF
many	TRBV20-1	TRBJ2-1	TRBD2	TGCAGTGCTAGAGATCCCACTAGCGGGACAACCCGGGAGCAGTTCTTC	CSARDPTSGTTREQFF
few	TRBV4-2	TRBJ1-1	.	TGTGCCAGCAGCCAAGGAGTACCGGGGGTGAGGACTGAAGCTTTCTTT	CASSQGVPGVRTEAFF
.	TRBV5-1	TRBJ2-1	TRBD2	TGCGCCAGCAGCTTGGGGACTAGCGGGAGGGGCGATGAGCAGTTCTTC	CASSLGTSGRGDEQFF
many	TRBV7-8	TRBJ1-4	TRBD1	TGTGCCAGCAGCCTAGGGTCAGGACAGGGCGAGTTTTTT	CASSLGSGQGEFF
.	TRBV4-1	TRBJ2-7	TRBD2	TGCGCCAGCAGCCAATTCATGGCTAGCGGGAGCCGGGATGCCTACGAGCAGTACTTC	CASSQFMASGSRDAYEQYF
many	TRBV7-8	TRBJ2-7	TRBD2	TGTGCCAGCAGCCCTCTAGCGGGACCTTCCTACGAGCAGTACTTC	CASSPLAGPSYEQYF
many	TRBV10-3	TRBJ2-3	.	TGTGCCATCAGTGAGGCCGGCACAGATACGCAGTATTTT	CAISEAGTDTQYF
.	TRBV5-1	TRBJ1-1	.	TGCGCCAGCAGCTTGGAACTTGGGAAAGAGGAAGCTTTCTTT	CASSLELGKEEAFF
few	TRBV7-3	TRBJ2-7	.	TGTGCCAGCAGCCGTCGTCACCCCGGCCCGCAGTACTTC	CASSRRHPGPQYF
.	TRBV5-8	TRBJ2-3	.	TGTGCCAGCAGCCACGACAGAACAGATACGCAGTATTTT	CASSHDRTDTQYF
many	TRBV18	TRBJ1-2	.	TGTGCCAGCTCACCCTCGGGGCCCTCATCGGGAGGCTACACCTTC	CASSPSGPSSGGYTF
many	TRBV9	TRBJ2-5	TRBD1	TGTGCCAGCAGCCCCCATGTCCAGGGGGCGGGTGAGACCCAGTACTTC	CASSPHVQGAGETQYF
few	TRBV5-4	TRBJ2-1	.	TGTGCCAGCAGCTTTGTCCCCGTCCAGCCAATAGAGCAGTTCTTC	CASSFVPVQPIEQFF
few	TRBV20-1	TRBJ2-7	TRBD2	TGCAGTGCTAGAGATATGCTAGCGGGACCTTCCTACGAGCAGTACTTC	CSARDMLAGPSYEQYF
many	TRBV20-1	TRBJ2-7	TRBD2	TGCAGTGCTAGTGGCGGGGGGTCCTACGAGCAGTACTTC	CSASGGGSYEQYF
few	TRBV5-8	TRBJ1-1	TRBD1	TGTGCCAGCAGCTCCGGGACAGGGGTCATGAACACTGAAGCTTTCTTT	CASSSGTGVMNTEAFF
.	TRBV7-2	TRBJ1-1	TRBD1	TGTGCCAGCAGCAACGGGGGCCGGGACAGGGTGAACACTGAAGCTCTCTTT	CASSNGGRDRVNTEALF
.	TRBV18	TRBJ1-6	TRBD1	TGTGCCAGCTCGGTGGACAGGGCCATTAATTCACCCCTCCACTTT	CASSVDRAINSPLHF
few	TRBV19	TRBJ2-1	TRBD1	TGTGCCAGTAGTATTCGACAGGGGTACAATGAGCAGTTCTTC	CASSIRQGYNEQFF
.	TRBV5-1	TRBJ1-4	.	TGCGCCAGCAGACCGGATGGTGAAAAACTGTTTTTT	CASRPDGEKLFF
once	TRBV9	TRBJ2-4	.	TGTGCCAGCAGCGTAGAGGGCAGGGGAACAAACATTCAGTACTTC	CASSVEGRGTNIQYF
many	TRBV28	TRBJ2-7	.	TGTGCCAGCAGTGCCCTTTCTAGCCCAAGGGAAAGTGGGGAGCAGTACTTC	CASSALSSPRESGEQYF
many	TRBV6-1	TRBJ1-5	TRBD1	TGTGCCAGCAGGTGGACAGGGGATAGCAATCAGCCCCAGCATTTT	CASRWTGDSNQPQHF
.	TRBV29-1	TRBJ1-4	.	TGCAGCGTCCACAGAGATGAAAAACTGTTTTTT	CSVHRDEKLFF
once	TRBV19	TRBJ2-1	TRBD2	TGTGCCAGTAGTGTCACACTAGCGGGATTTAGACCCTCCTACAATGAGCAGTTCTTC	CASSVTLAGFRPSYNEQFF
few	TRBV30	TRBJ1-1	.	TGTGCCTGGAGTGTGTGGCAGACTGAAGCTTTCTTT	CAWSVWQTEAFF
.	TRBV3-1	TRBJ1-6	.	TGTGCCAGCAGCCCCCGTTGGGGATGGGATAATTCACCCCTCCACTTT	CASSPRWGWDNSPLHF
many	TRBV7-2	TRBJ1-4	.	TGTGCCAGCAGCCACGGACCAACGCGTGAAAAACTGTTTTTT	CASSHGPTREKLFF
many	TRBV3-1	TRBJ2-1	TRBD1	TGTGCCAGCAGCCAAGGTCAGGGGGCAGGGAATGAGCAGTTCTTC	CASSQGQGAGNEQFF
many	TRBV7-9	TRBJ2-7	.	TGTGCCAGCAGCCTTCTGGAAGGCTACGAGCAGTACTTC	CASSLLEGYEQYF
many	TRBV6-1	TRBJ1-5	TRBD1	TGTGCCAGCAGTGTTCGGACAGGGTCTAGCAATCAGCCCCAGCATTTT	CASSVRTGSSNQPQHF
many	TRBV27	TRBJ2-1	TRBD2	TGTGCCAGCAGTTTATACTTTTCCGCTCTAGCGGGATATAGCTCCTACAATGAGCAGTTCTTC	CASSLYFSALAGYSSYNEQFF
.	TRBV27	TRBJ2-7	TRBD1	TGTGCCAGCAGTTTAGAGGCTTCCACAGGGGGGCCCTACGAGCAGTACTTC	CASSLEASTGGPYEQYF
few	TRBV6-1	TRBJ1-5	.	TGTGCCAGCAGTGTACTTGGGAGCAATCAGCCCCAGCATTTT	CASSVLGSNQPQHF
few	TRBV6-1	TRBJ1-5	.	TGTGCCAGCAGCTCGTGGATACAGGAAAATAGCAATCAGCCCCAGCATTTT	CASSSWIQENSNQPQHF
many	TRBV5-1	TRBJ1-1	TRBD1	TGCGCCAGCAGCTCGGGTGGGACAGTGAACACTGAAGCTTTCTTT	CASSSGGTVNTEAFF